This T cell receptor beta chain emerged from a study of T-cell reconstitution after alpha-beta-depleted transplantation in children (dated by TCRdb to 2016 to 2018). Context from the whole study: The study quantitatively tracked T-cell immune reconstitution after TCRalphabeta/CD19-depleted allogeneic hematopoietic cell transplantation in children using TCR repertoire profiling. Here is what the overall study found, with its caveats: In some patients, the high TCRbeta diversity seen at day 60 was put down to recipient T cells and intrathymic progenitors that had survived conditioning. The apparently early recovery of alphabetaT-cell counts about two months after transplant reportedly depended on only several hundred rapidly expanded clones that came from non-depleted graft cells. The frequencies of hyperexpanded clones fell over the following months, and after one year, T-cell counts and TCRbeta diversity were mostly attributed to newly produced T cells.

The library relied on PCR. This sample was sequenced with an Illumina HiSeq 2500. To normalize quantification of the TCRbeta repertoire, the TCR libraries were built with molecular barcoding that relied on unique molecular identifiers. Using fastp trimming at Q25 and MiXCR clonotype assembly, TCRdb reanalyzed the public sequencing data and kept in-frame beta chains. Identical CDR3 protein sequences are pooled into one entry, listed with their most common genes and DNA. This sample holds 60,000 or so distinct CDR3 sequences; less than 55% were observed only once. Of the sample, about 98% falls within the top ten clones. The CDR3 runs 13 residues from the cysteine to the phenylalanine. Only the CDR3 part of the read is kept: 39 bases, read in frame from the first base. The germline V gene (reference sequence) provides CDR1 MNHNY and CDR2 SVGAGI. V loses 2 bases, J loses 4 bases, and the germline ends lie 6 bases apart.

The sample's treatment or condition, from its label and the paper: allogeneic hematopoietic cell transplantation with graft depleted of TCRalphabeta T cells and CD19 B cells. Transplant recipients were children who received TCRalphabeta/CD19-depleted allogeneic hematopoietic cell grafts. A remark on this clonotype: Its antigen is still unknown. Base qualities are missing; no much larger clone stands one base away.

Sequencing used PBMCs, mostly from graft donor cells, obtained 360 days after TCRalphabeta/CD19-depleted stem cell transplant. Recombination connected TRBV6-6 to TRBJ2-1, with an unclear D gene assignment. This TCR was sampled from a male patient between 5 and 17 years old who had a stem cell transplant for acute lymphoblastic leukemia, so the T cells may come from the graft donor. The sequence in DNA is TGTGCCAGCAGTTACCCCAAATACAATGAGCAGTTCTTC. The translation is CASSYPKYNEQFF.